Listed here are 5 T cell receptor beta chains from one sample, sequenced in a study of shared clonotypes between healthy human individuals. Method: immunoSEQ multiplex PCR; TCRdb's copy keeps in-frame clones and lacks some. The sample yields over a million clones, 78% seen once. The sample taken for sequencing was memory CD4+ T cells from PBMCs. Subset of the sample: CD45RA-negative fraction. These receptors were taken from a man between 18 and 35 years old in good health. Some clones in this sample may be carry-over from other donors' samples.

A single count supports this clone. This chain uses TRBV9 with TRBJ2-3; TRBD1 might be the D (6 bases). The germline V gene has CDR1 SGDLS and CDR2 YYNGEE. V gave up 6 bases and J gave up 5 bases, with 19 bases separating them. This CDR3 contains 15 residues. CDR3 in amino acids: CASTYGAGVVDTQYF. The CDR3 coding sequence is TGTGCCAGCACCTACGGGGCAGGGGTGGTAGATACGCAGTATTTT.

The chain links TRBV18 to TRBJ1-2; D call uncertain. The CDR3 loop spans 12 amino acids. Trimming removed 6 bases at V and 5 bases at J, with 10 bases between. In germline, CDR1 is KGHSH, CDR2 LQKENI. The CDR3 DNA reads TGTGCCAGCTCGCCCGACGAATATGGCTACACCTTC. The encoded protein is CASSPDEYGYTF.

J is TRBJ1-1 and V is TRBV7-9, with a weak D call TRBD1 (5 bases). With 0 bases removed from V and 4 bases from J, the gap between germline ends came to 12 bases. CDR1 SEHNR and CDR2 FQNEAQ come from the germline V gene (reference sequence). There are 15 residues in the CDR3. CDR3 sequence reads: CASSLAGTRGTEAFF. In nucleotides, the CDR3 is TGTGCCAGCAGCTTAGCTGGGACCCGGGGCACTGAAGCTTTCTTT.

The chain recombines TRBV28 with TRBJ1-5; a possible D gene is TRBD1 (6 bases). CDR1 is MDHEN and CDR2 is SYDVKM in the germline V gene. This CDR3 spans 19 amino acids. Trimming pared 5 bases from V and 0 bases from J, leaving 23 bases between. The DNA of the CDR3 is TGTGCCAGCAGTCTAAGGGGGGGGTGGGGCAGTTTTAGCAATCAGCCCCAGCATTTT. Translating gives CASSLRGGWGSFSNQPQHF.

Regarding this clone: Distinct nucleotide sequences in the sample also encode this CDR3. V is TRBV27 and J is TRBJ2-3; 9 bases align to TRBD2. CDR3 length: 15 amino acids. Trimming cost V 5 bases and J 8 bases; bases outside gene matches: 11. The V gene's germline CDR1 is MNHEY and CDR2 SMNVEV (reference sequence). The CDR3 DNA is TGTGCCAGCAGTCCAGGATTAGCGGGAGCGGGTACGCAGTATTTT. It encodes CASSPGLAGAGTQYF.